This is a list of T cell receptor beta chains from one sample in a study of blood T cell repertoires in COVID-19. The table came from immunoSEQ multiplex PCR; TCRdb's copy has only in-frame clones and leaves some out. The sample consists of more than 450,000 clones, approximately 86% of them appearing once. Sequences were obtained from PBMCs or T cells enriched from blood (not recorded which). The receptor set was obtained from a young woman who had recovered from COVID-19. CDR3s leave out the opening cysteine and the closing phenylalanine or tryptophan.

>TRBJ2-7|TRBV28
ASSLPAGGHHEQY
>TRBJ1-3|TRBV6-5
ASSFSDTIY
>TRBJ1-1|TRBV15
ATRLLRGQNTEAF
>TRBJ1-1|TRBV10-2
ASRGQLNTEAF
>TRBJ2-3|TRBV10-3
AIKQGEADTQY
>TRBJ1-4|TRBV6-5
ASSYASGEGEKLF
>TRBJ1-2|TRBV19
ASSIITDTTFIYGYT
>TRBJ2-7|TRBV7-2
ASSLEHFSYEQY
>TRBJ2-6|TRBV11-2
ASKTPRGPGANVLT
>TRBJ1-2|TRBV29-1
SGLTAPYGYT
>TRBJ1-5|TRBV28
ASRDRYSNQPQH
>TRBJ1-3|TRBV24-1
AIPHGTGGNTIY
>TRBJ1-5|TRBV12-3/TRBV12-4
ASTLGQVGDKH
>TRBJ2-1|TRBV12-3/TRBV12-4
ASSPNGEQF
>TRBJ1-1|TRBV6-1
ASSDDWTGMSSRTEAF
>TRBJ1-1|TRBV9
ASSVDRNTEAF
>TRBJ2-1|TRBV6-5
ASSYSSDSTSEQF
>TRBJ1-2|TRBV29-1
SVVGEGGGYT
>TRBJ1-1|TRBV3-1/TRBV3-2
ASSQDRGRAF
>TRBJ2-1|TRBV11-2
ASSPGTGGSDEQF
>TRBJ1-5|TRBV24-1
ATWFQVTGQPQH
>TRBJ1-2|TRBV7-2
ASSLISRLSEGYT
>TRBJ1-1|TRBV7-8
ASSLGYKGLMNTEAF
>TRBJ2-1|TRBV27
ATSELTRGVEQF
>TRBJ2-5|TRBV30
AWSKIAGAEETQY
>TRBJ1-1|TRBV30
AWSVAFYTEAF
>TRBJ1-1|TRBV2
ATLGDTEAF
>TRBJ2-2|TRBV9
ASSVGGRGPNTGELF
>TRBJ1-2|TRBV29-1
SVLEGNYGYT
>TRBJ2-7|TRBV5-4
ASSNRGSSYEQY
>TRBJ1-4|TRBV5-6
ASSQYWDSGNEKLF
>TRBJ2-3|TRBV18
ASSPVIQGADTQY
>TRBJ2-4|TRBV10-1
ASSDPNLAKNIQY
>TRBJ2-5|TRBV7-9
ASSPRGQPIRETQY
>TRBJ2-5|TRBV7-9
ASSLNAEGETQY
>TRBJ1-2|TRBV29-1
SVVAGGGYT
>TRBJ1-1|TRBV5-1
ASRPPTGENTEAF
>TRBJ1-1|TRBV11-3
ASSPGTSNTEAF
>TRBJ1-2|TRBV30
AWSVGSLGYT
>TRBJ2-7|TRBV30
AWAGLAGESYEQY
>TRBJ2-7|TRBV27
ASTPSTSRYEQY
>TRBJ1-5|TRBV3-1/TRBV3-2
ASSQGTGNNYQPQH
>TRBJ2-7|TRBV5-5
ASSFDSSYEQY
>TRBJ1-1|TRBV24-1
ATSDSRSMNTEAF
>TRBJ1-2|TRBV10-3
AIQSNYGYT
>TRBJ2-7|TRBV4-1
ASSQALSGASSYEQY
>TRBJ1-1|TRBV18
ASSPRTETEAF
>TRBJ1-6|TRBV19
ASSIDLLDLRDSPNSYNSPLH